These T cell receptor beta chains were read from a single sample in a study of T cells expressing NK-cell markers. No DNA is given; TCRdb re-called the 5' RACE reads and lists each CDR3 protein once. The table gives about 380,000 distinct CDR3 sequences; the top ten clones make up roughly 5.4% of it. The specimen sequenced was blood T cells: a sorted CD56 or NKG2C T cell subset, CD4+ or CD8+ T cells, or bulk PBMC T cells (not recorded which). The receptors here all came from a man aged 18 to 69 in good health. The CDR3 runs from the conserved cysteine through the conserved F or W.

j_call v_call cdr3_aa
TRBJ2-7 TRBV6-2/TRBV6-3 CASSSPGTGIAYEQYF
TRBJ2-2 TRBV5-1 CASSLREAGELFF
TRBJ1-1 TRBV18 CASSARQLNTEAFF
TRBJ1-5 TRBV15 CATSRLGAQPQHF
TRBJ1-5 TRBV12-5 CASGLRQSKGPQHF
TRBJ2-4 TRBV6-2/TRBV6-3 CASSRPGSEGIQYF
TRBJ2-7 TRBV6-1 CASSQRVLDEQYF
TRBJ2-3 TRBV3-1 CASSQDRVRGSPSQYF
TRBJ1-6 TRBV20-1 CSAIKGGANYNSPLHF
TRBJ1-2 TRBV28 CASRTGSHGYTF
TRBJ2-5 TRBV7-2 CASSRPPGTQETQYF
TRBJ1-1 TRBV18 CASSPLTENTEAFF
TRBJ2-3 TRBV5-1 CASSRRVTQYF
TRBJ2-7 TRBV6-5 CASSSNRLTLYEQYF
TRBJ1-1 TRBV10-3 CAISERGRDTEAFF
TRBJ1-2 TRBV12-3/TRBV12-4 CASSLLLGQGAYGYTF
TRBJ2-7 TRBV18 CASSPGTGSPREQYF
TRBJ1-2 TRBV15 CATSRNTGDYGYTF
TRBJ2-3 TRBV10-3 CAIKREYTDTQYF
TRBJ1-1 TRBV29-1 CSVDRDTTNTEAFF
TRBJ2-1 TRBV7-9 CASSSPLRNEQFF
TRBJ2-4 TRBV2 CASGQLGNIQYF
TRBJ2-5 TRBV5-6 CASSPDRGSIQETQYF
TRBJ2-7 TRBV20-1 CSADLPAYEQYF
TRBJ1-2 TRBV5-1 CASSRGQGSYGYTF
TRBJ1-1 TRBV20-1 CSARDWKNTEAFF
TRBJ2-3 TRBV30 CAWSFRTSGGLQYF
TRBJ2-3 TRBV12-3/TRBV12-4 CASSFGYELRTDTQYF
TRBJ2-1 TRBV6-5 CASSYVGTRSYNEQFF
TRBJ2-1 TRBV15 CATSRETGLSYNEQFF
TRBJ2-4 TRBV28 CASRVAGYGKNIQYF
TRBJ2-1 TRBV3-1 CASSQVKKKSPYNEQFF
TRBJ2-2 TRBV9 CASSPRAGPNTGELFF
TRBJ2-1 TRBV7-2 CASGDRGGARNEQFF
TRBJ1-4 TRBV28 CASSFFGTGEEKLFF
TRBJ2-2 TRBV20-1 CSAPSGQGRKNTGELFF
TRBJ2-1 TRBV29-1 CSVKPGGGSYNEQFF
TRBJ1-1 TRBV28 CATLDRVLSEAFF
TRBJ1-2 TRBV28 CASSSARRSNYGYTF
TRBJ2-1 TRBV7-2 CASSLGGAGTRVLFF